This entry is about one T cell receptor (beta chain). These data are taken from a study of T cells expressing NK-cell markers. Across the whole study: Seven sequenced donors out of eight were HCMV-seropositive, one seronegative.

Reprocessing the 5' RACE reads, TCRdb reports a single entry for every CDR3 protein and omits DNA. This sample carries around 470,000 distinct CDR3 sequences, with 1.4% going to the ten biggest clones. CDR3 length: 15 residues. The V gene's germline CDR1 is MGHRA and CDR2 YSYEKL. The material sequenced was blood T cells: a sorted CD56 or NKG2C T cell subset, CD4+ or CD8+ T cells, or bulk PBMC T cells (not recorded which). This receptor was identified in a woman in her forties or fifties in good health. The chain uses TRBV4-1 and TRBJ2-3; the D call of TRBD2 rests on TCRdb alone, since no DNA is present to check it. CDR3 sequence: CASSQGTSAEDTQYF.